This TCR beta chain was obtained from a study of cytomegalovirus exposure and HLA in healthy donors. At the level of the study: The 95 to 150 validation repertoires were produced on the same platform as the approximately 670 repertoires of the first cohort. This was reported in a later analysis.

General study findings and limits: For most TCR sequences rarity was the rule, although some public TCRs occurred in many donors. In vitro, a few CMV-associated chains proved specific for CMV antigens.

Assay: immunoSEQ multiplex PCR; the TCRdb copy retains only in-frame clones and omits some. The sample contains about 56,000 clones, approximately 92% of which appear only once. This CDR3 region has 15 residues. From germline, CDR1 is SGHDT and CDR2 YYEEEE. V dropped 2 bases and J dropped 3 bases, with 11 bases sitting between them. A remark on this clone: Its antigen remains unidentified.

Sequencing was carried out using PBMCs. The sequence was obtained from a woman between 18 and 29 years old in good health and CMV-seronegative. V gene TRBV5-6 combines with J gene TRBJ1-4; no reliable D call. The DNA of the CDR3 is TGTGCCAGCAGCTTTCTCATCACTGCTAATGAAAAACTGTTTTTT. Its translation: CASSFLITANEKLFF. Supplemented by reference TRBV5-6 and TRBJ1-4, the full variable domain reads DAGVTQSPTHLIKTRGQQVTLRCSPKSGHDTVSWYQQALGQGPQFIFQYYEEEERQRGNFPDRFSGHQFPNYSSELNVNALLLGDSALYLCASSFLITANEKLFFGSGTQLSVL.